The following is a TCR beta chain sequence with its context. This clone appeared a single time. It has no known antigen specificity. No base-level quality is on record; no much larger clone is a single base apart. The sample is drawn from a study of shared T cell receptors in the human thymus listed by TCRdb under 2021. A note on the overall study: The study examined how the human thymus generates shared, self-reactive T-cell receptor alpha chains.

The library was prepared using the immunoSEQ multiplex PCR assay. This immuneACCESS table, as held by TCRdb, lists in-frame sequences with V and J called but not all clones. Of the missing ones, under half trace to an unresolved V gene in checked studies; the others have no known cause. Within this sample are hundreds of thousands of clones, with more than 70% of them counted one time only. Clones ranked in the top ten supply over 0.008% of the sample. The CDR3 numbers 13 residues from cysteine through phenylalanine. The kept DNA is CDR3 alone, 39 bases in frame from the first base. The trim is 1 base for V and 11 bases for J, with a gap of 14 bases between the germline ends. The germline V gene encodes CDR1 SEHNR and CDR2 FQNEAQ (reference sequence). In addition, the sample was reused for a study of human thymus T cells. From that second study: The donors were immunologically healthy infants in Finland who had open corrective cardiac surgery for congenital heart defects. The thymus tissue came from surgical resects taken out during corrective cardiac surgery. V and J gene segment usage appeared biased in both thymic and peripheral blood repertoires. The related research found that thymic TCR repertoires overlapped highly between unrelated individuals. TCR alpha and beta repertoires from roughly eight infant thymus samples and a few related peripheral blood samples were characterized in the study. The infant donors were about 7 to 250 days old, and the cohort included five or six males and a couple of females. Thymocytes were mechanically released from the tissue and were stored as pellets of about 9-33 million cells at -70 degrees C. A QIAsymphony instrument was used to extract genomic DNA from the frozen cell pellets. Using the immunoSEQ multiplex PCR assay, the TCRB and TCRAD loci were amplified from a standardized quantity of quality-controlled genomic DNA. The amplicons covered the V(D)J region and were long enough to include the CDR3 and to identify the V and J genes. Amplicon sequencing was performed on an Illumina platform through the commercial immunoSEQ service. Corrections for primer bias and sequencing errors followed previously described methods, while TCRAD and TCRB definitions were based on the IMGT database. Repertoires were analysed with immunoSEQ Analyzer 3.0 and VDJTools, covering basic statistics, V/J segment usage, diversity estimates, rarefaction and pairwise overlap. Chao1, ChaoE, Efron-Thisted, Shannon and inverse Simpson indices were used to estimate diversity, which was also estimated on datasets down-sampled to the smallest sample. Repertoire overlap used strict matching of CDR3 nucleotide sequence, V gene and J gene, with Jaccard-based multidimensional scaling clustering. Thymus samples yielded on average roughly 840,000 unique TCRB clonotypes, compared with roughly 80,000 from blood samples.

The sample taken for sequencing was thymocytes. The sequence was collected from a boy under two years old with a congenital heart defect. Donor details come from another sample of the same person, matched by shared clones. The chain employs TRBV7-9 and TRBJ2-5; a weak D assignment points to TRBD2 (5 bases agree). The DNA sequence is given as TGTGCCAGCAGCTTAGAGGGCCATAGGGAGCAGTACTTC. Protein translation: CASSLEGHREQYF.